The rows below give T cell receptor beta chains drawn from one sample of a study of tumor-infiltrating lymphocytes in primary liver carcinoma. TCRdb reprocessed the multiplex PCR reads via MiXCR and lists one record per CDR3 protein. Among hundreds of thousands of distinct CDR3 sequences listed, about 60% were seen once. The sample consisted of peripheral blood. The receptors stem from a man aged 35 to 55 with primary liver carcinoma and hepatitis B virus infection. CDR3s include the opening cysteine and the closing phenylalanine or tryptophan. A D gene is named only where the DNA matches it firmly. The size field is filled for only some rows; it gives once, few, many or a size class.

v_gene,abundance,len,j_gene,d_gene,CDR3aa
TRBV5-4,NA,14,TRBJ1-1,NA,CASSPGREGTEAFF
TRBV5-5,few,16,TRBJ1-2,TRBD1,CASSQLPGTGVYGYTF
TRBV2,once,15,TRBJ1-5,TRBD1,CASSEGQGGVQPQHF
TRBV6-2/TRBV6-3,NA,13,TRBJ1-2,NA,CASRARPNYGYTF
TRBV5-4,NA,15,TRBJ2-7,TRBD2,CASSLGGTSGDEQYF
TRBV12-3/TRBV12-4,NA,11,TRBJ2-1,NA,CASGHVYEQSF
TRBV5-4,NA,15,TRBJ2-5,TRBD1,CASRPKDRGGETHYF
TRBV11-3,NA,13,TRBJ2-1,NA,CASSSAIYNKQFF
TRBV29-1,many,15,TRBJ2-1,NA,CSVDLSRANTNEQFF
TRBV21-1,NA,16,TRBJ2-5,NA,CASSKRVRGPEETQYF
TRBV5-1,NA,11,TRBJ2-1,NA,CASAAGNEQFF
TRBV11-2,NA,15,TRBJ2-1,NA,CANSLREGSYNEQFF
TRBV4-2,many,17,TRBJ1-3,NA,CASSQKQGESSGNTIYF
TRBV5-5,few,15,TRBJ1-6,TRBD1,CASSLWGQGDSPLHF
TRBV11-1,NA,15,TRBJ2-7,NA,CASSILGDTFYEQYF
TRBV29-1,many,13,TRBJ1-2,NA,CSVEGPQNYGYTF
TRBV4-3,many,15,TRBJ2-1,NA,CASSQDPRSYNEQFF
TRBV5-8,NA,14,TRBJ1-3,NA,CASSLTGNGNIIYF
TRBV11-1,NA,14,TRBJ2-1,TRBD2,CASSTAGADNEQFF
TRBV11-2,NA,12,TRBJ2-7,NA,CASSPNFRGQYF
TRBV29-1,NA,14,TRBJ2-7,TRBD1,CSVQITGGEGGQYF
TRBV28,NA,14,TRBJ2-7,TRBD2,CASSLAGPEYEQYF
TRBV12-3/TRBV12-4,NA,12,TRBJ2-1,TRBD1,CVNSRQGREQFF
TRBV5-6,NA,18,TRBJ2-6,NA,CASSLGQLRLSGANVLTF
TRBV5-1,once,16,TRBJ1-2,NA,CASSLPSSVGDGGYTF
TRBV6-6,many,13,TRBJ2-3,NA,CASTRESTDTQYF
TRBV12-3/TRBV12-4,NA,17,TRBJ2-7,TRBD2,CASTQFLGRQGSYEQYF
TRBV4-1,few,14,TRBJ2-7,NA,CASSQLFKTGEQYF